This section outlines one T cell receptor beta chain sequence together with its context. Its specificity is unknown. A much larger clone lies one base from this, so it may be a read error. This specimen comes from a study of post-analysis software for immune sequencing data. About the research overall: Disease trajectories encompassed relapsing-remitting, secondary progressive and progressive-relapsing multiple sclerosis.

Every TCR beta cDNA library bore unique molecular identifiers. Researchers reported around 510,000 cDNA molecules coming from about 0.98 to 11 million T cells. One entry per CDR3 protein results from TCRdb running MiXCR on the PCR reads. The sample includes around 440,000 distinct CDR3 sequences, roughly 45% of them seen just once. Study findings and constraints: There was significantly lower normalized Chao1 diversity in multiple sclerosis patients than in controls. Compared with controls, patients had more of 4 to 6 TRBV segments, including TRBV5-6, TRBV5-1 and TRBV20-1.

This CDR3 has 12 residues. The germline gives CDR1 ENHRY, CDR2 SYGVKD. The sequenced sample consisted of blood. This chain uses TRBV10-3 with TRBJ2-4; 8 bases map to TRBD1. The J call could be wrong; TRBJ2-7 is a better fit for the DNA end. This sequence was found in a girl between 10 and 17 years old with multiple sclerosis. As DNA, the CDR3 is TGTGCCATCAGCCGGACAGGGAACGAGCAGTACTTC. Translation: CAISRTGNEQYF.